This entry describes one TCR beta chain. Germline CDR1 and CDR2: LGHDT and YNNKEL (reference sequence). CDR3 size: 14 residues. Trimming removed 6 bases from V and 5 bases from J, with 16 bases in between. The data originate from a study of blood T cell repertoires in COVID-19. Sequencing used immunoSEQ multiplex PCR; TCRdb keeps in-frame clones, though not all of them. This table has under 45,000 clones, roughly 77% appearing once. The chain combines TRBV3-1 (or the pseudogene TRBV3-2) with TRBJ1-1, with D tentatively TRBD1 (5 bases). Sequenced: peripheral blood. This clonotype was obtained from a man older than 75 with acute or convalescent COVID-19. Here the CDR3 DNA reads TGTGCCAGCAGGGGATCGCCAGGGTGGACTGAAGCTTTCTTT. Residues: CASRGSPGWTEAFF.